Listed here is a single TCR beta chain. This specimen belongs to a study of blood T cell repertoires in COVID-19. Study overall: The samples span acute and convalescent COVID-19 from the United States, Italy and Spain. PBMCs, B-cell-depleted T cells, or T cells provided the cDNA or gDNA that made up the material.

The germline gives CDR1 SQVTM, CDR2 ANQGSEA. The V and J ends lost 4 bases and 10 bases respectively, with 16 bases between them. This CDR3 spans 13 amino acids. Authors' analysis steps: Estimated nucleated cell counts came from reference gene primer amplification. Generated by immunoSEQ multiplex PCR, the TCRdb table keeps only in-frame clones and is missing some. Clone size and the V and J calls come from that table; the DNA yielded D and trimming. The sample has around 29,000 clones; roughly 85% are singletons. Those enrolled in Seattle joined during active infection and were followed longitudinally afterward.

This TCR came from an elderly woman with COVID-19, enrolled during active disease. The chain links TRBV29-1 to TRBJ1-4; TRBD1 might be the D (6 bases). Sequenced material: peripheral blood. The CDR3: CSVVGAGQGKLFF. CDR3 sequence (DNA): TGCAGCGTTGTGGGGGCAGGCCAAGGAAAACTGTTTTTT.